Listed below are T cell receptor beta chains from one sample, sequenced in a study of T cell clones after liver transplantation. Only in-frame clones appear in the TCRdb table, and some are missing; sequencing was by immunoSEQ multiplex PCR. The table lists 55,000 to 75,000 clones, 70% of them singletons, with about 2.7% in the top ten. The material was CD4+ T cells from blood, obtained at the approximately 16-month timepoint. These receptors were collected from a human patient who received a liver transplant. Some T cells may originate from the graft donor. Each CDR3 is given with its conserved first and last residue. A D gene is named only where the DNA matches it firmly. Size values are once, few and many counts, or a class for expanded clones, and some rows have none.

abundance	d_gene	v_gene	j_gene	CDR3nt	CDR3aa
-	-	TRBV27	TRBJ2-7	TGTGCCAGCAGTTTACGACAGAAGACCTACGAGCAGTACTTC	CASSLRQKTYEQYF
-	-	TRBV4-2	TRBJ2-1	TGTGCCAGCAGCCAAGTACAGGGAGGAATCAATGAGCAGTTCTTC	CASSQVQGGINEQFF
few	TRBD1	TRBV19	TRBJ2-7	TGTGCCAGTAGTAGTGGGACAGGGGGCTACGAGCAGTACTTC	CASSSGTGGYEQYF
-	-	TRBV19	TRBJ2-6	TGTGCCAGTAACTTAGGGGCCAACGTCCTGACTTTC	CASNLGANVLTF
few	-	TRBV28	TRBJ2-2	TGTGCCAGTGTGGGCTACACCGGGGAGCTGTTTTTT	CASVGYTGELFF
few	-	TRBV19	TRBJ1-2	TGTGCCAGTAGTACGCAGGACGACAGACGCTATGGCTACACCTTC	CASSTQDDRRYGYTF
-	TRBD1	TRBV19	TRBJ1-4	TGTGCCAGTAGTATGCGGACAGGGGAACTGTTTTTT	CASSMRTGELFF
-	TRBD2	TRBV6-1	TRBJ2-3	TGTGCCAGCAGTGATAAGGTTCCTTCAGAGGCGGGAGGGTCCCGGGATACGCAGTATTTT	CASSDKVPSEAGGSRDTQYF
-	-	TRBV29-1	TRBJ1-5	TGCAGCGTTACAGGGCCAAGGGATCAGCCCCAGCATTTT	CSVTGPRDQPQHF
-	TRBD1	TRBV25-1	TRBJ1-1	TGTGCCAGCAGTGAATCTTCTTACAGGGGGCGGGCTGAAGCTTTCTTT	CASSESSYRGRAEAFF
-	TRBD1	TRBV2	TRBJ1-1	TGTGCCAGCACTAGGGACAGGGAAACTGAAGCTTTCTTT	CASTRDRETEAFF
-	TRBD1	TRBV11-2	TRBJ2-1	TGTGCCAGCAGCACATTACGGGACAGGGAGAACAATGAGCAGTTCTTC	CASSTLRDRENNEQFF
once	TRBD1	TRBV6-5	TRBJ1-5	TGTGCCAGCAGTGCCGGACAGGGGTACAATCAGCCCCAGCATTTT	CASSAGQGYNQPQHF
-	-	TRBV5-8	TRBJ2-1	TGTGCCAGCAGCTTGGTGGATGAGCAGTTCTTC	CASSLVDEQFF
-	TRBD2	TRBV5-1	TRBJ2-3	TGCGCCAGCAGCTTGGGGGGAGGGCCTACAGATACGCAGTATTTT	CASSLGGGPTDTQYF
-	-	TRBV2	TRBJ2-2	TGTGCCAGCAGTGTATTCCAGCCCTGGGACACCGGGGAGCTGTTTTTT	CASSVFQPWDTGELFF
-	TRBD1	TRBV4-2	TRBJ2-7	TGTGCCAGCAGCTTTCGGACAGGAGAGGGGTACGAGCAGTACTTC	CASSFRTGEGYEQYF
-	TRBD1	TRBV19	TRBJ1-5	TGTGCCAGTCTCGCGGGGCGACAGGGGGTCGGTCAGCCCCAGCATTTT	CASLAGRQGVGQPQHF
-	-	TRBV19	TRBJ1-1	TGTGCCAGTAGTATGTTCCAGGGTTCCACTGAAGCTTTCTTT	CASSMFQGSTEAFF
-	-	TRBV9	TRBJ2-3	TGTGCCAGCAGTCCTTGGGGCACAGATACGCAGTATTTT	CASSPWGTDTQYF
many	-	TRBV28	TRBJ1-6	TGTGCCACCTGTTGGTCCTATAATTCACCCCTCCACTTT	CATCWSYNSPLHF
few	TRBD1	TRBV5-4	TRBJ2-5	TGTGCCAGCAGATTGGACAGGGGGCAAGAGACCCAGTACTTC	CASRLDRGQETQYF
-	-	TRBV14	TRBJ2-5	TGTGCCAGCAGCCAAGATTGGTTGATAGAGACCCAGTACTTC	CASSQDWLIETQYF
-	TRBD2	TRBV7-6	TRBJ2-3	TGTGCCAGCAGCTTAAGACTAGCGGGGGCTGGCACAGATACGCAGTATTTT	CASSLRLAGAGTDTQYF
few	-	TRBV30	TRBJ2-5	TGTGCCTGGAGTTCTAGCTGGGAGACCCAGTACTTC	CAWSSSWETQYF
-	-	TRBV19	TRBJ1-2	TGTGCCAGTAGTATTACAGGAGGCTATGGCTACACCTTC	CASSITGGYGYTF
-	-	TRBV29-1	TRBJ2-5	TGCAGCGCCGGACAGTCGTACCAAGAGACCCAGTACTTC	CSAGQSYQETQYF
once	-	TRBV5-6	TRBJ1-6	TGTGCCAGCAGCTTGAACAGGGATAATTCACCCCTCCACTTT	CASSLNRDNSPLHF
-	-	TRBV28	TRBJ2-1	TGTGCCAGCAGTTTAGGCGGGGTAAACTACAATGAGCAGTTCTTC	CASSLGGVNYNEQFF